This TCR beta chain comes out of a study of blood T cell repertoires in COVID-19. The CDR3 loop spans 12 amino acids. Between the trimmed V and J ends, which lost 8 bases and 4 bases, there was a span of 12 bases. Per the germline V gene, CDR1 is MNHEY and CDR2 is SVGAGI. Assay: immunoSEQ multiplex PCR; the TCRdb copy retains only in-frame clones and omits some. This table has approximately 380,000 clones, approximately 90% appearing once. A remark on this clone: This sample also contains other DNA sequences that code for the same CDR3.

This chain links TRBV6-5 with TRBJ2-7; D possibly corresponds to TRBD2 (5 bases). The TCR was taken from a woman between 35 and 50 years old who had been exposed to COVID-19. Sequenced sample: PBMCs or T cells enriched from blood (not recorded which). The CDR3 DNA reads TGTGCCAGCTCAAGAGGGTCTTACGAGCAGTACTTC. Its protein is CASSRGSYEQYF.